This T cell receptor beta chain derives from a study of beta chain features in type 1 diabetes. As for the study in general: When patients were set against healthy donors, age, gender and cell yields were similar.

In germline, CDR1 is MDHEN, CDR2 SYDVKM. This CDR3 contains 15 residues. V lost 6 bases and J lost 2, with 13 bases in between. The collection from each donor was one heparinised blood draw averaging approximately 110 mL. All of the isolated RNA was reverse transcribed, so expressed TCRB transcripts were sequenced. Some clones are missing from TCRdb's copy, which holds only in-frame ones; the method was immunoSEQ multiplex PCR. The sample carries about 160,000 clones, roughly 9% recorded once. Study-wide results and caveats: PCR, the amplification step, might favor shorter templates, equally in patients and controls. Type 1 diabetes patients had moderately but significantly shorter TCRB CDR3s in all four CD4+ subsets.

About this clone itself: Its antigen is still unknown.

J is TRBJ1-4 and V is TRBV28; D not certain. The receptor was derived from a woman aged 25-40 years with type 1 diabetes. The sample was central memory CD4+ T cells from blood. CDR3 sequence (DNA): TGTGCCAGCAGGCCATGGAGGGCGACTAATGAAAAACTGTTTTTT. As protein: CASRPWRATNEKLFF.